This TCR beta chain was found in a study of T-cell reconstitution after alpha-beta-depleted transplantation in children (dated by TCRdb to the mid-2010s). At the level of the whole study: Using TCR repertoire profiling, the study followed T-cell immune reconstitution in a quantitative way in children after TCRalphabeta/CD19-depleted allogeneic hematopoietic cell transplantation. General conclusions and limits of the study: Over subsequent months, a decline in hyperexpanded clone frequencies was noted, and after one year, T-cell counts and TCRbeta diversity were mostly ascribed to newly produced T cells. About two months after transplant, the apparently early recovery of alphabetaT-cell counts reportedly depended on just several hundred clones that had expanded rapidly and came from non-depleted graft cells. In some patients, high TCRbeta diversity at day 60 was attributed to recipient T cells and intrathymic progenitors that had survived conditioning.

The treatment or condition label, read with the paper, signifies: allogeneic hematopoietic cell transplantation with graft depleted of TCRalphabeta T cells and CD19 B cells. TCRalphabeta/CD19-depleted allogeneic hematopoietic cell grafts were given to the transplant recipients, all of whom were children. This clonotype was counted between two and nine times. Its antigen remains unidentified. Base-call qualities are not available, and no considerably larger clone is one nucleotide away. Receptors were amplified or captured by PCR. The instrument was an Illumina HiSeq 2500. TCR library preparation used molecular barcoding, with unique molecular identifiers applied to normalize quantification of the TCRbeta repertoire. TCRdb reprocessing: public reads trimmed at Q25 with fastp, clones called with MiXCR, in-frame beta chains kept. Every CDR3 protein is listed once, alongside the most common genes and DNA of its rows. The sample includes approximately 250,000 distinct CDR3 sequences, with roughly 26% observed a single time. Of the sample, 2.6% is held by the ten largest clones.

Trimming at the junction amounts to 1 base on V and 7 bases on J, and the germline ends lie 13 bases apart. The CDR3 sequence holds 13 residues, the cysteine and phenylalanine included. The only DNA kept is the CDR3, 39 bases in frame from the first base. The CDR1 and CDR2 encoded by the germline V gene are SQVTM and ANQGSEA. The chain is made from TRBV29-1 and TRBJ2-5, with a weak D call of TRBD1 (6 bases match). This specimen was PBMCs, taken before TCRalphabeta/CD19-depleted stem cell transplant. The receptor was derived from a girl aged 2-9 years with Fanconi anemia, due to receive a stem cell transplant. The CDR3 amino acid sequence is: CSVEGQLGGTQYF. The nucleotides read TGCAGCGTTGAAGGGCAGCTAGGGGGGACCCAGTACTTC.